The 29 T cell receptor beta chains in this list originate from one sample, sequenced in a study of T-cell memory formation after mild COVID-19. TCRdb re-called the 5' RACE reads through MiXCR, storing one row per CDR3 protein. The table records about 320,000 distinct CDR3 sequences, around 15% of them present only once. The sequencing input was PBMCs or a T cell subset sorted from them (not recorded which). The receptor source for this set is a man aged 18 to 29 who had mild COVID-19 (a few samples of this study predate the infection). Cell type and time point are not known.

This clonotype was observed a handful of times. V usage is TRBV28 and J usage is TRBJ1-1; 8 bases agree with TRBD1. V lost 5 bases to trimming and J lost 0 bases; unmatched junction nucleotides: 5. CDR3 size: 15 residues. In germline, CDR1 is MDHEN, CDR2 SYDVKM. The CDR3 nucleotides read TGTGCCAGCAGTCTTGGGGACAGGATGAACACTGAAGCTTTCTTT. Encoded protein: CASSLGDRMNTEAFF.

A remark on this clonotype: A read error may account for a junction end that differs from germline. The chain employs TRBV7-9 and TRBJ1-1; the match to TRBD1 covers 7 bases. The CDR3 consists of 14 residues. The germline V gene encodes CDR1 SEHNR and CDR2 FQNEAQ (reference sequence). The CDR3 nucleotides read TGTGCCAACAGCTTGACAGGGCAGGGCACTGAAGCTTTCTTT. This encodes CANSLTGQGTEAFF.

The chain uses TRBV27 and TRBJ2-7; perhaps D is TRBD1 or TRBD2 (5 bases each). CDR1 MNHEY and CDR2 SMNVEV come from the germline V gene (reference sequence). V dropped 6 bases and J dropped 6 bases, with 18 bases sitting between them. This CDR3 has 14 residues. DNA of the CDR3: TGTGCCAGCAGCTTAACTCCTACGAGGGGCGAGCAGTACTTC. Translating it yields CASSLTPTRGEQYF.

This clonotype was counted between two and nine times. This rearrangement joins TRBV20-1 to TRBJ2-1; D uncertain. The germline V and J ends were trimmed by 6 bases and 2 bases, with 14 bases remaining between them. The CDR3 is made up of 14 amino acids. The V gene's germline CDR1 is DFQATT and CDR2 SNEGSKA (reference sequence). The chain's CDR3 is CSAPRMSAYNEQFF. In DNA, the CDR3 is TGCAGTGCCCCTCGGATGAGCGCCTACAATGAGCAGTTCTTC.

This clonotype has just a few counts. The V and J genes are TRBV7-9 and TRBJ1-6, with D possibly matching TRBD1 (6 bases). The CDR3 totals 16 residues. V was shortened by 4 bases and J by 8 bases, with 18 bases between the two germline ends. CDR1 and CDR2 (germline): SEHNR, FQNEAQ (reference sequence). In DNA, the CDR3 is TGTGCCAGCAGCTATTGGGGGGCGAGGTCGGATTCACCCCTCCACTTT. This codes for CASSYWGARSDSPLHF.

This clonotype showed up just a few times. The V gene is TRBV20-1, the J gene TRBJ2-3; D remains ambiguous. Germline V gene lookup returns CDR1 DFQATT and CDR2 SNEGSKA (reference sequence). The ends were cut back, 0 bases at V and 3 bases at J, with 7 bases in the middle. CDR3 length: 13 residues. The CDR3 spells CSARDSATDTQYF. Here the CDR3 DNA reads TGCAGTGCTAGAGATTCCGCGACAGATACGCAGTATTTT.

For the CDR3, the DNA is TGTGCCAGCAGCACTGACATTCAGCCCCAGCATTTT. Translated: CASSTDIQPQHF. The chain uses TRBV6-6 and TRBJ1-5; no definite D call. V lost 6 bases and J lost 6, with 9 bases in between. The germline CDR1 and CDR2 sequences are MNHNY and SVGAGI (reference sequence). This CDR3 comprises 12 residues.

This clonotype was counted only a few times. V usage is TRBV6-5 and J usage is TRBJ1-1; D perhaps matches TRBD1 (5 bases). This CDR3 has 12 residues. The ends were cut back, 9 bases at V and 5 bases at J, with 13 bases in the middle. The V gene's germline CDR1 is MNHEY and CDR2 SVGAGI. The CDR3 loop is CASRGAYTEAFF. Here the CDR3 DNA reads TGTGCCAGTCGTGGGGCTTATACTGAAGCTTTCTTT.

This clonotype has a handful of counts. V usage is TRBV4-1 and J usage is TRBJ1-2, with 8 bases fitting TRBD1. CDR3 length equals 15 residues. V was clipped by 1 base and J by 8 bases; unmatched bases: 9. Germline assignment: CDR1 MGHRA and CDR2 YSYEKL. The CDR3 DNA sequence: TGCGCCAGCAGCCAAGCCGGACAGGGAAGGGGAGGCTACACCTTC. Translation: CASSQAGQGRGGYTF.

This clonotype was counted at least ten times. This chain connects TRBV20-1 to TRBJ2-3; 11 bases match TRBD2. The CDR3 length is 20 residues. With 0 bases clipped from V and 0 bases from J, the junction kept 14 bases outside the gene matches. Germline loops: CDR1 DFQATT, CDR2 SNEGSKA (reference sequence). The CDR3 is CSARDEPLAGGTYSTDTQYF. The CDR3 coding sequence is TGCAGTGCTAGAGATGAGCCCCTAGCGGGGGGCACTTATAGCACAGATACGCAGTATTTT.

The V gene is TRBV7-3, the J gene TRBJ2-3, with 7 bases matching TRBD1. This CDR3 contains 14 residues. The V gene's germline CDR1 is SGHTA and CDR2 FQGTGA. V was pared by 4 bases and J by 8 bases, with 9 bases of the junction left unmatched. The CDR3 coding sequence is TGTGCCAGCAGCTCTTCTACAGGGGTGGGTACGCAGTATTTT. It yields the protein CASSSSTGVGTQYF. Complete variable domain (other parts from reference TRBV7-3 and TRBJ2-3): GAGVSQTPSNKVTEKGKYVELRCDPISGHTALYWYRQSLGQGPEFLIYFQGTGAADDSGLPNDRFFAVRPEGSVSTLKIQRTERGDSAVYLCASSSSTGVGTQYFGPGTRLTVL.

This clonotype was counted between two and nine times. The chain links TRBV5-1 to TRBJ2-3; no clear D. Trimming pared 0 bases from V and 0 bases from J, leaving 11 bases between. The CDR3 runs 16 residues. Germline CDR1 is SGHRS and CDR2 is YFSETQ. The CDR3 reads CASSLAQVLSTDTQYF. CDR3 bases: TGCGCCAGCAGCTTGGCCCAGGTTTTGAGCACAGATACGCAGTATTTT.

Ten or more counts support this clonotype. V is TRBV29-1 and J is TRBJ1-6; possible D gene TRBD1, 5 bases. This CDR3 comprises 13 residues. Germline CDR1 and CDR2: SQVTM and ANQGSEA. The ends were cut back, 3 bases at V and 9 bases at J, with 12 bases in the middle. The CDR3 sequence is CSVEVAGGSPLHF. In nucleotides, the CDR3 is TGCAGCGTTGAGGTCGCCGGGGGTTCACCCCTCCACTTT.

This chain joins TRBV29-1 and TRBJ2-3, with D tentatively TRBD1 or TRBD2 (5 bases each). V was trimmed by 4 bases and J by 4 bases, leaving 15 bases between them. Germline V gene data show CDR1 as SQVTM and CDR2 as ANQGSEA. This CDR3 is built from 14 residues. DNA for the CDR3: TGCAGCGTTGCCGGCAGGGACGGGGCAGATACGCAGTATTTT. The encoded protein is CSVAGRDGADTQYF.

The J gene is TRBJ2-2, the V gene TRBV4-1; D possibly corresponds to TRBD2 (6 bases). The CDR3 runs 12 residues. V was shortened by 10 bases and J by 4 bases, with 10 bases between the two germline ends. CDR1 MGHRA and CDR2 YSYEKL come from the germline V gene. The CDR3 nucleotides are TGCGCCACCACCGGGAGCACCGGGGAGCTGTTTTTT. Residues: CATTGSTGELFF.

The V gene is TRBV4-3, the J gene TRBJ1-2; a weak D match, TRBD1 (5 bases). V was cut by 0 bases and J by 2 bases, with 16 bases left in between. Germline values: CDR1 LGHNA, CDR2 YSLEER. This CDR3 comprises 17 residues. CDR3 amino acids: CASSQDGTYETNYGYTF. DNA for the CDR3: TGCGCCAGCAGCCAAGATGGGACCTACGAGACCAACTATGGCTACACCTTC.

The chain carries TRBV24-1 and TRBJ2-5, with 9 bases aligning to TRBD1. Trimming cost V 4 bases and J 5 bases; bases outside gene matches: 7. This CDR3 has 15 amino acids. Germline V gene sequence: CDR1 KGHDR, CDR2 SFDVKD. The CDR3 DNA is TGTGCCACCAGTGACCATGGGACAGGGAGGGAGACCCAGTACTTC. Translated, it gives CATSDHGTGRETQYF.

This clonotype has more than one count but fewer than ten. The chain employs TRBV3-1 and TRBJ2-5; unclear D gene. V was clipped by 0 bases and J by 13 bases, with 21 bases between them. Germline V gives CDR1 LGHDT, CDR2 YNNKEL (reference sequence). This CDR3 comprises 15 residues. The CDR3 here is CASSQDIYSSARRYF. The CDR3 DNA follows: TGTGCCAGCAGCCAAGATATTTATAGTTCGGCCCGGCGGTACTTC.

This chain joins TRBV12-3 or TRBV12-4 and TRBJ2-5; tentative D call: TRBD2 (6 bases). V was clipped by 4 bases and J by 0 bases, with 12 bases between them. The CDR3 length is 15 residues. CDR3 amino acids: CASSSWGGDQETQYF. CDR3 nucleotides: TGTGCCAGCAGTTCCTGGGGCGGGGACCAAGAGACCCAGTACTTC.

In its sample, this clonotype was seen many times. J is TRBJ1-1 and V is TRBV7-9, with TRBD1 matching 7 bases. The J segment lost 1 base and the V segment lost 4 bases, leaving 3 bases of the junction unmatched. Germline CDR1 SEHNR, CDR2 FQNEAQ (reference sequence). The CDR3 has 14 amino acids. The CDR3 coding sequence is TGTGCCAGCAGCTCCGGACAGGCGAACACTGAAGCTTTCTTT. Its translation is CASSSGQANTEAFF.

This clonotype was counted many times. The CDR3 nucleotides are TGTGCCAGCAGCCTTAATAGCAATCAGCCCCAGCATTTT. It encodes CASSLNSNQPQHF. The chain employs TRBV7-9 and TRBJ1-5; D ambiguous. This CDR3 spans 13 amino acids. The germline V gene encodes CDR1 SEHNR and CDR2 FQNEAQ (reference sequence). V shed 5 bases and J shed 0 bases, with 5 bases lying between them.

The rearrangement joins TRBV4-1 to TRBJ2-3; 9 bases are shared with TRBD1. The V gene's germline CDR1 is MGHRA and CDR2 YSYEKL. There are 20 residues in the CDR3. The junction had 13 bases not matched to a gene; V was cut back by 0 bases and J by 0 bases. DNA for the CDR3: TGCGCCAGCAGCCAAGAGGGGACAGGGAAACCCAAAACAAGCACAGATACGCAGTATTTT. As protein: CASSQEGTGKPKTSTDTQYF.

This clonotype was counted a few times. The chain couples TRBV7-2 to TRBJ2-5, with D maybe TRBD1 (5 bases). V lost 7 bases, J lost 5 bases, and 11 bases lay in between. The germline CDR1 and CDR2 sequences are SGHTA and FQGNSA. CDR3 length: 12 residues. CDR3 residues: CASTKPGETQYF. CDR3 in DNA: TGTGCCAGCACAAAACCAGGGGAGACCCAGTACTTC.

The chain recombines TRBV10-3 with TRBJ2-3; 7 bases are a match to TRBD1. Germline loops: CDR1 ENHRY, CDR2 SYGVKD. V trimming: 2 bases; J trimming: 1 base; junction bases outside the gene matches: 0. The CDR3 is 14 amino acids. CDR3 coding DNA: TGTGCCATCAGTGAGGGACAGGGCACAGATACGCAGTATTTT. It codes for CAISEGQGTDTQYF.

V and J are TRBV7-9 and TRBJ1-3, with 7 nucleotides matching TRBD1. The CDR3 length is 15 residues. In germline, CDR1 is SEHNR, CDR2 FQNEAQ (reference sequence). With V trimmed by 5 bases and J by 2 bases, 6 bases remained unmatched. This CDR3 is CASSLYRGTGNTIYF. The CDR3 bases are TGTGCCAGCAGCCTATACAGGGGAACTGGAAACACCATATATTTT.

This clonotype occurred many times. The rearrangement joins TRBV5-1 to TRBJ1-1; 7 bases are shared with TRBD1. The germline V gene encodes CDR1 SGHRS and CDR2 YFSETQ. V lost 4 bases, J lost 10 bases, and 13 bases stayed unmatched. The CDR3 consists of 14 residues. CDR3 bases: TGCGCCAGCAGCCTGACTCGACAGGGCCTCGGAGCTTTCTTT. Protein product: CASSLTRQGLGAFF.

The rearrangement uses TRBV29-1 and TRBJ1-1; weak D call: TRBD1 (5 bases). The CDR3 is made up of 12 amino acids. V was cut by 3 bases and J by 5 bases, with 10 bases left in between. The germline V gene has CDR1 SQVTM and CDR2 ANQGSEA. The CDR3 spells CSVDRGGTEAFF. CDR3 sequence (DNA): TGCAGCGTTGACCGGGGCGGTACTGAAGCTTTCTTT.

This clonotype has at least ten counts. The chain has TRBV11-2 and TRBJ2-3; TRBD1 aligns across 7 bases. Trimming cost V 1 base and J 2 bases; bases outside gene matches: 6. Germline CDR1 is SGHAT and CDR2 is FQNNGV. The CDR3 has 16 residues. The CDR3, as DNA: TGTGCCAGCAGCTTAGCACAGGGGATAGTCACAGATACGCAGTATTTT. The encoded protein is CASSLAQGIVTDTQYF.

This chain joins TRBV20-1 and TRBJ2-3; 9 positions match TRBD1. The CDR3 spans 13 residues. The V gene end was trimmed by 7 bases and the J gene end by 2 bases; junction bases not matched to a gene: 4. Per germline, CDR1 DFQATT and CDR2 SNEGSKA (reference sequence). Here the CDR3 DNA reads TGCAGTGGAAACAGGGGGCTCACAGATACGCAGTATTTT. This sequence encodes CSGNRGLTDTQYF.